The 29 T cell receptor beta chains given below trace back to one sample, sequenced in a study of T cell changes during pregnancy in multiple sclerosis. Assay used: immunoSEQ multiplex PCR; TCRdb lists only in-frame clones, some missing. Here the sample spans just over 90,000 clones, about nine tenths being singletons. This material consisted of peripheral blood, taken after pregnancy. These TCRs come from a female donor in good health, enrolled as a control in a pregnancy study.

The CDR3 nucleotides are TGCAGTGCCCCTAAGGAGACCCAGTACTTC. Translated, it gives CSAPKETQYF. This chain joins TRBV20-1 and TRBJ2-5; D remains unclear. Germline V CDR1 and CDR2: DFQATT, SNEGSKA (reference sequence). The CDR3 covers 10 residues. V lost 6 bases to trimming and J lost 5 bases, with 7 bases between them.

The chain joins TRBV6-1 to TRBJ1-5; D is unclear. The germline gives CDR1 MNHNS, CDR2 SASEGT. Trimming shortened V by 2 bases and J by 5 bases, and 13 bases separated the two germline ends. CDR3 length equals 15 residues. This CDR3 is CASSESRVSDQPQHF. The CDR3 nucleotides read TGTGCCAGCAGTGAATCGAGGGTTTCTGATCAGCCCCAGCATTTT.

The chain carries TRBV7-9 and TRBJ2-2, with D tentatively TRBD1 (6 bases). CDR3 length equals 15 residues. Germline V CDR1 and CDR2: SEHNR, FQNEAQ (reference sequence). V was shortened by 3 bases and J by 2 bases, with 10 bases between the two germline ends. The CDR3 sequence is CASSLGAPNTGELFF. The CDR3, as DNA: TGTGCCAGCAGCTTGGGGGCCCCAAACACCGGGGAGCTGTTTTTT.

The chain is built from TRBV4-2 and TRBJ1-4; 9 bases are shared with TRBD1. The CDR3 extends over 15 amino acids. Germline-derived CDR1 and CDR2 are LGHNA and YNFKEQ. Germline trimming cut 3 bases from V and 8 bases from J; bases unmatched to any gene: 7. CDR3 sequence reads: CASSQTGGTGEKLFF. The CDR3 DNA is TGTGCCAGCAGCCAGACAGGGGGAACGGGCGAAAAACTGTTTTTT.

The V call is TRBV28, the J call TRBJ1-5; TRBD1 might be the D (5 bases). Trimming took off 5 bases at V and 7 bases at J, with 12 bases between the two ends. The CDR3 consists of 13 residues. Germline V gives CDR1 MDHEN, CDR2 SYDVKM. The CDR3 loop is CASSGTGGQPQHF. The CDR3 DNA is TGTGCCAGCAGTGGAACGGGGGGACAGCCCCAGCATTTT.

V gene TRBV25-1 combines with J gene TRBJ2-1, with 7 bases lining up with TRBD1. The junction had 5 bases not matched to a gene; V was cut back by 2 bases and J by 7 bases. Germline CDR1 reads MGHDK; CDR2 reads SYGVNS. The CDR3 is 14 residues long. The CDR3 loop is CASSEDRVRNEQFF. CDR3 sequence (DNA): TGTGCCAGCAGTGAAGACAGGGTTCGGAATGAGCAGTTCTTC.

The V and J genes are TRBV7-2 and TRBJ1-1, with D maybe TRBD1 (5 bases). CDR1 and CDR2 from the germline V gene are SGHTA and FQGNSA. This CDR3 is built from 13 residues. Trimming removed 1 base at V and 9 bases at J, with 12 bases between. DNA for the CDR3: TGTGCCAGCAGCTTAGTAGACAGCACCCAAGCTTTCTTT. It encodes CASSLVDSTQAFF.

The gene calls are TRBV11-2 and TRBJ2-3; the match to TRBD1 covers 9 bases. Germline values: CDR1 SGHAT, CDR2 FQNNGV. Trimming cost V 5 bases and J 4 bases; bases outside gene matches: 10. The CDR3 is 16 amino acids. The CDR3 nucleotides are TGTGCCAGCAGCGGTGACCGGGACAGGGCGGCAGATACGCAGTATTTT. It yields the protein CASSGDRDRAADTQYF.

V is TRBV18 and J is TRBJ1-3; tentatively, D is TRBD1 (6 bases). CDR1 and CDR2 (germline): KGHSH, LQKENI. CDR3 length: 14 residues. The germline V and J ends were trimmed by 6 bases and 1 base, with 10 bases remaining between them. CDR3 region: CASSQGPSGNTIYF. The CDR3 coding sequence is TGTGCCAGCTCGCAGGGGCCGTCTGGAAACACCATATATTTT.

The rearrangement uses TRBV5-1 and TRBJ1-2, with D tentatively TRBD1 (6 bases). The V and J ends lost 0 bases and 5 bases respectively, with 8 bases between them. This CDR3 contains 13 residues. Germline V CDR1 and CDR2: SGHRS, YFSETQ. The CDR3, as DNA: TGCGCCAGCAGCTTGGGAGGGGGTTATGGCTACACCTTC. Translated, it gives CASSLGGGYGYTF. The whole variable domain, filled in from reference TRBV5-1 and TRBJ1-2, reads KAGVTQTPRYLIKTRGQQVTLSCSPISGHRSVSWYQQTPGQGLQFLFEYFSETQRNKGNFPGRFSGRQFSNSRSEMNVSTLELGDSALYLCASSLGGGYGYTFGSGTRLTVV.

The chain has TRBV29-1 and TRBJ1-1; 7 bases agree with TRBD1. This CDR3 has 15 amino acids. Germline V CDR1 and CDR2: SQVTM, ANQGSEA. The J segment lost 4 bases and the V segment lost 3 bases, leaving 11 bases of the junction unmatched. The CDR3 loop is CSVDSLTGVSTEAFF. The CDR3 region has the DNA TGCAGCGTTGATTCATTAACAGGGGTGAGCACTGAAGCTTTCTTT.

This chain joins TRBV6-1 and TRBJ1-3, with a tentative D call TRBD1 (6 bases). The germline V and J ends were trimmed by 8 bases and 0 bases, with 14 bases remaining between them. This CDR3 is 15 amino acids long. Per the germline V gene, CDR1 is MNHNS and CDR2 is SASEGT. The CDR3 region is CASARAGDSGNTIYF. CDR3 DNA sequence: TGTGCCAGCGCCCGGGCAGGGGACTCTGGAAACACCATATATTTT.

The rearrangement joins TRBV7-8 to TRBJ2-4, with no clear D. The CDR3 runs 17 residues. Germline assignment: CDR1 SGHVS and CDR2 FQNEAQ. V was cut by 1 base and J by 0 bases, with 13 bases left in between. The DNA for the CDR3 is TGTGCCAGCAGCTTAGATTTCGTGTCAGTAGCCAAAAACATTCAGTACTTC. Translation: CASSLDFVSVAKNIQYF.

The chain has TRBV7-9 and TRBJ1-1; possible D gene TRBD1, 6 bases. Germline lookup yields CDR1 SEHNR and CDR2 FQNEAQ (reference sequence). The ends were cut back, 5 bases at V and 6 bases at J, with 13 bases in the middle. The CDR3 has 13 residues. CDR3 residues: CASSQGRGAEAFF. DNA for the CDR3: TGTGCCAGCAGCCAGGGGCGGGGGGCTGAAGCTTTCTTT.

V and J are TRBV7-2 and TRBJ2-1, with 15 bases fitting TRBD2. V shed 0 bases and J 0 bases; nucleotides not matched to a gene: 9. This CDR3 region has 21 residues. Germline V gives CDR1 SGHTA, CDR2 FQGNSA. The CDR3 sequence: CASSLAFGLAGGRGSYNEQFF. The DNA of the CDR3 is TGTGCCAGCAGCTTAGCCTTTGGACTAGCGGGGGGGCGGGGCTCCTACAATGAGCAGTTCTTC.

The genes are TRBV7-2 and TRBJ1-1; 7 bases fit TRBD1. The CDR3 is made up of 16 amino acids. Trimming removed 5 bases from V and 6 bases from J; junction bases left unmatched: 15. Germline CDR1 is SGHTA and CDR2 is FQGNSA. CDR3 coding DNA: TGTGCCAGCAGCGCCATAGCCCCGCAGGGGGGAGCTGAAGCTTTCTTT. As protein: CASSAIAPQGGAEAFF.

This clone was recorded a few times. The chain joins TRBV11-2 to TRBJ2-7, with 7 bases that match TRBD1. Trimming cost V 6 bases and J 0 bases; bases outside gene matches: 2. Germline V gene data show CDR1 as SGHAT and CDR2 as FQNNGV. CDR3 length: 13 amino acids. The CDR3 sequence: CASSPGGSYEQYF. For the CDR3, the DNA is TGTGCCAGCAGTCCAGGGGGCTCCTACGAGCAGTACTTC.

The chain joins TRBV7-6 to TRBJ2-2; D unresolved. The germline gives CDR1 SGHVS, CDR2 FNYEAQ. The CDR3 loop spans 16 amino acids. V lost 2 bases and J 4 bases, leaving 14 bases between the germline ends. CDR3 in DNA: TGTGCCAGCAGCTTACAGGCCCGTCGAGTCACCGGGGAGCTGTTTTTT. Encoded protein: CASSLQARRVTGELFF.

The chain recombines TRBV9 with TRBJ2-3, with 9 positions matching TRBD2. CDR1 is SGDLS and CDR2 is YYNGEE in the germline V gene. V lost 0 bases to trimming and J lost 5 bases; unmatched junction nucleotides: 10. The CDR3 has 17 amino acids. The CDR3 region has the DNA TGTGCCAGCAGCGTAGCTGTTGGCGGGGGGGCGAGAGATACGCAGTATTTT. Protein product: CASSVAVGGGARDTQYF.

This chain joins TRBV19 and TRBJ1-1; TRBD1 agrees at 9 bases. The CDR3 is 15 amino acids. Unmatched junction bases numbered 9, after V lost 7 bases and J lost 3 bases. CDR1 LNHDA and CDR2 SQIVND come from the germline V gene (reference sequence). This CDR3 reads CASMNRGRRDTEAFF. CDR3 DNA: TGTGCCAGTATGAACAGGGGGCGTAGGGACACTGAAGCTTTCTTT.

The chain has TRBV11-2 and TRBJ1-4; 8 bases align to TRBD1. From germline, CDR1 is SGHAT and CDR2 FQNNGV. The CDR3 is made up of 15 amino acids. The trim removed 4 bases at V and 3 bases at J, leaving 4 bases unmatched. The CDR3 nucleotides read TGTGCCAGCAGCTCAGACAGGGGAGCTAATGAAAAACTGTTTTTT. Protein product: CASSSDRGANEKLFF. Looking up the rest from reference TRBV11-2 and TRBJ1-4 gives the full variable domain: EAGVAQSPRYKIIEKRQSVAFWCNPISGHATLYWYQQILGQGPKLLIQFQNNGVVDDSQLPKDRFSAERLKGVDSTLKIQPAKLEDSAVYLCASSSDRGANEKLFFGSGTQLSVL.

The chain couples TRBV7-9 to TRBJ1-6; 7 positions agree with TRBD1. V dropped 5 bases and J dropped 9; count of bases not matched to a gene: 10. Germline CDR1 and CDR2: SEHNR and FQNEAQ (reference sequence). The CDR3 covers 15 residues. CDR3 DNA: TGTGCCAGCAGCACAGGGCGACAGGGAAGTTCACCCCTCCACTTT. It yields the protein CASSTGRQGSSPLHF.

The CDR3 coding sequence is TGTGCCAGCAGCTTAGGGCGGGGCTACAATGAGCAGTTCTTC. Translation gives CASSLGRGYNEQFF. J is TRBJ2-1 and V is TRBV5-8; possibly TRBD2 for D (6 bases). Germline loops: CDR1 SGHTS, CDR2 YDEGEE. This CDR3 region has 14 residues. The V end lost 2 bases, the J end lost 3 bases, and 9 bases lay between the germline ends.

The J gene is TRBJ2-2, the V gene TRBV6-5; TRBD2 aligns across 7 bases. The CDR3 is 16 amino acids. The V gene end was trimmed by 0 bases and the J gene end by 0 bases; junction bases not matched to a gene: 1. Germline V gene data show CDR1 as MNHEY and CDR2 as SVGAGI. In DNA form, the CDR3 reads TGTGCCAGCAGTTACTCGGGGGGGGCGAACACCGGGGAGCTGTTTTTT. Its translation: CASSYSGGANTGELFF.

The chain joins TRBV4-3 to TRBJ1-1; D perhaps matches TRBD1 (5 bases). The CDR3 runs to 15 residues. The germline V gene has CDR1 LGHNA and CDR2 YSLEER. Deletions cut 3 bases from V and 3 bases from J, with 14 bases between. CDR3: CASSQNPGGDTEAFF. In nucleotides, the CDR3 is TGCGCCAGCAGCCAGAACCCCGGGGGGGACACTGAAGCTTTCTTT.

The CDR3 coding sequence is TGTGCCAGCAGTGGGGGACAGGCGAGCTCTGGAAACACCATATATTTT. Protein product: CASSGGQASSGNTIYF. J is TRBJ1-3 and V is TRBV6-1; TRBD1 agrees at 8 bases. The CDR3 consists of 16 residues. Germline V gives CDR1 MNHNS, CDR2 SASEGT. V shed 4 bases, J shed 0 bases, and the junction held 5 bases outside the gene matches.

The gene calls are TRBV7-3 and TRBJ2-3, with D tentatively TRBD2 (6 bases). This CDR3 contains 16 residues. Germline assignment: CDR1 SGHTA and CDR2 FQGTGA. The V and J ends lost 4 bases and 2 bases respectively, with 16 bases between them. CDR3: CASSSSRGGVTDTQYF. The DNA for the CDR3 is TGTGCCAGCAGCTCCTCCCGGGGCGGGGTCACAGATACGCAGTATTTT.

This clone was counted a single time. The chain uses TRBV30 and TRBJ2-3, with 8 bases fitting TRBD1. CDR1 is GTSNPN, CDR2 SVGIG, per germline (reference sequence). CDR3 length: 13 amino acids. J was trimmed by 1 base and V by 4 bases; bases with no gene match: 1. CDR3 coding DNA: TGTGCCTGGAAGACAGGGGGCACAGATACGCAGTATTTT. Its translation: CAWKTGGTDTQYF.

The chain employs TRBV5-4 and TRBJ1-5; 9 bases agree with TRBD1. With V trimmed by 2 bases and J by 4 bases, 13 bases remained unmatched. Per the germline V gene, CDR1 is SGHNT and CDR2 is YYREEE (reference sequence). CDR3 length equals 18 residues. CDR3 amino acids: CASSFTRSDRGTNQPQHF. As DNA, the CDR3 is TGTGCCAGCAGCTTTACGAGAAGTGACAGGGGGACGAATCAGCCCCAGCATTTT.